The 10 T cell receptor beta chains given below trace back to one sample, sequenced in a study of blood T cell repertoires in COVID-19. Profiled with immunoSEQ multiplex PCR; TCRdb holds only in-frame clones, not every one. This table holds more than 25,000 clones, around 83% found once. Material: peripheral blood. The receptor source for this set is a human donor in a cohort sampled during active COVID-19.

In this sample, this clone turned up many times. The CDR3 sequence is CASSLSSGGSNEQYF. CDR3 nucleotide sequence: TGTGCCAGCTCACTGTCTAGCGGGGGTTCCAACGAGCAGTACTTC. The genes are TRBV18 and TRBJ2-7, with TRBD2 identical over 10 bases. CDR1 and CDR2 (germline): KGHSH, LQKENI. The CDR3 is made up of 15 amino acids. With V trimmed by 4 bases and J by 5 bases, 8 bases remained unmatched.

This clone showed up many times. This chain links TRBV21-1 with TRBJ2-5; the table's D call of TRBD1 was not tested on the DNA. TRBV21-1 is listed as a pseudogene. CDR3 length equals 16 residues. CDR3 region: CASSKVGDRDEETQYF. The CDR3, as DNA: TGTGCCAGCAGCAAAGTGGGGGACAGGGATGAGGAGACCCAGTACTTC.

The chain employs TRBV25-1 and TRBJ1-3; D possibly corresponds to TRBD1 (5 bases). The CDR3 runs to 17 residues. Per the germline V gene, CDR1 is MGHDK and CDR2 is SYGVNS. Trimming took 2 bases from V and 0 from J, leaving 14 bases between them. The CDR3 DNA sequence: TGTGCCAGCAGTGAACTCGTCCGGGGGAGCTCTGGAAACACCATATATTTT. This translates into CASSELVRGSSGNTIYF. Full variable domain (remainder filled in from reference TRBV25-1 and TRBJ1-3): EADIYQTPRYLVIGTGKKITLECSQTMGHDKMYWYQQDPGMELHLIHYSYGVNSTEKGDLSSESTVSRIRTEHFPLTLESARPSHTSQYLCASSELVRGSSGNTIYFGEGSWLTVV.

CDR3 DNA: TGTGCCAGTTCACTGACAGGGAACTCCTACGAGCAGTACTTC. This encodes CASSLTGNSYEQYF. The chain links TRBV27 to TRBJ2-7, with 7 bases aligning to TRBD1. This CDR3 region has 14 residues. After removal of 9 bases from V and 0 bases from J, the junction contained 8 bases not matched to a gene. The germline V gene has CDR1 MNHEY and CDR2 SMNVEV (reference sequence).

The chain recombines TRBV3-1 (or the pseudogene TRBV3-2) with TRBJ2-1; weak D call: TRBD2 (6 bases). Germline CDR1 is LGHDT and CDR2 is YNNKEL (reference sequence). This CDR3 has 14 residues. V was cut by 1 base and J by 4 bases, with 8 bases left in between. CDR3 protein: CASSQGGLYNEQFF. CDR3 DNA: TGTGCCAGCAGCCAAGGGGGACTTTACAATGAGCAGTTCTTC.

This clone has just a few counts. This chain links TRBV7-2 with TRBJ1-5; a weak D match, TRBD1 (5 bases). Germline V gene lookup returns CDR1 SGHTA and CDR2 FQGNSA. V gave up 4 bases and J gave up 1 base, with 14 bases separating them. The CDR3 covers 16 residues. The CDR3 loop reads CASSSVSQGSNQPQHF. Written as DNA, the CDR3 is TGTGCCAGCAGCTCCGTGTCGCAGGGAAGCAATCAGCCCCAGCATTTT.

This clone was seen a few times. V is TRBV6-5 and J is TRBJ1-2, with 9 bases that match TRBD1. In germline, CDR1 is MNHEY, CDR2 SVGAGI. The V segment lost 6 bases and the J segment 5 bases; nucleotides outside the gene matches: 4. CDR3 size: 13 residues. CDR3 amino acids: CASRTDRGYGYTF. DNA for the CDR3: TGTGCCAGCAGGACCGACAGGGGGTATGGCTACACCTTC.

This chain joins TRBV10-2 and TRBJ2-1, with 8 bases aligning to TRBD2. The CDR3 extends over 21 amino acids. Germline assignment: CDR1 WSHSY and CDR2 SAAADI. V was pared by 6 bases and J by 3 bases, with 25 bases of the junction left unmatched. The CDR3 DNA follows: TGCGCCAGCAGAGGACCTTTGGGACTATCCGGGGGGGCCGGTAGCTACAATGAGCAGTTCTTC. Its translation is CASRGPLGLSGGAGSYNEQFF.

The rearrangement joins TRBV27 to TRBJ2-4, with TRBD1 identical over 8 bases. J gave up 7 bases and V 7 bases, and 9 bases lay outside the gene matches. The CDR3 has 14 amino acids. Germline V gene sequence: CDR1 MNHEY, CDR2 SMNVEV (reference sequence). The CDR3 nucleotides are TGTGCCAGCACCCTCCCAGGACAGGGTAACATTCAGTACTTC. As protein: CASTLPGQGNIQYF.

The rearrangement uses TRBV2 and TRBJ2-7; the match to TRBD1 covers 11 bases. This CDR3 region has 13 residues. Germline-derived CDR1 and CDR2 are SNHLY and FYNNEI. The trim removed 8 bases at V and 7 bases at J, leaving 7 bases unmatched. The CDR3 region is CASGGQGAGEQYF. As DNA, the CDR3 is TGTGCCAGCGGTGGACAGGGGGCGGGAGAGCAGTACTTC.